This TCR beta chain was identified in a study of T-cell memory formation after mild COVID-19. TCRdb fed the 5' RACE reads into MiXCR, producing one record per CDR3 protein. This table has about 210,000 distinct CDR3 sequences, 25% to 35% appearing once. V was pared by 0 bases and J by 5 bases, with 7 bases of the junction left unmatched. Germline CDR1 ENHRY, CDR2 SYGVKD. The CDR3 runs 16 residues. V and J are TRBV10-3 and TRBJ1-5; 7 positions agree with TRBD1. The sample consisted of PBMCs or a T cell subset sorted from them (not recorded which). The receptor was derived from an adult woman who had mild COVID-19 (a few samples of this study predate the infection). Cell type and time point are not known. CDR3 sequence reads: CAISESKGAKYQPQHF. CDR3 in DNA: TGTGCCATCAGTGAGTCTAAGGGGGCTAAGTATCAGCCCCAGCATTTT.